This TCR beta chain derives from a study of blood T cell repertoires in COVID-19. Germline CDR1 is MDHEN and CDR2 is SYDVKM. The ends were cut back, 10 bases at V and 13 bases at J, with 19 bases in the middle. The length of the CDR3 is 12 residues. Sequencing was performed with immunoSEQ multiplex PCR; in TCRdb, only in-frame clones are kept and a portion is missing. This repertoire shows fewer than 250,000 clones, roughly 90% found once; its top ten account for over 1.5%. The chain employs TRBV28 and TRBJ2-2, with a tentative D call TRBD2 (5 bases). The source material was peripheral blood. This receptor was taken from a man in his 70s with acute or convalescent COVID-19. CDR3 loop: CAITSRDDALFF. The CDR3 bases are TGTGCCATCACCTCCCGGGATGACGCGCTGTTTTTT.